Following are 32 T cell receptor beta chains from one sample sequenced in a study of blood T cell repertoires in COVID-19. TCRdb's copy holds only in-frame clones and misses some; the assay was immunoSEQ multiplex PCR. Of 100,000 to 130,000 clones listed, roughly 70% are singletons. Sequencing was done on a sample of peripheral blood. These receptors came from a middle-aged woman with acute or convalescent COVID-19.

The chain has TRBV28 and TRBJ1-1; 9 bases map to TRBD1. The germline gives CDR1 MDHEN, CDR2 SYDVKM. The CDR3 contains 15 residues. With 2 bases clipped from V and 6 bases from J, the junction kept 7 bases outside the gene matches. The DNA of the CDR3 is TGTGCCAGCAGTTTACCCGGGACAGGGAAGCCTGAAGCTTTCTTT. It yields the protein CASSLPGTGKPEAFF.

The rearrangement joins TRBV5-1 to TRBJ2-2; D gene ambiguous. The CDR3 runs 13 residues. V shed 0 bases and J shed 3 bases, with 3 bases lying between them. Germline V gene sequence: CDR1 SGHRS, CDR2 YFSETQ. CDR3 nucleotide sequence: TGCGCCAGCAGCTTGGGGCACACCGGGGAGCTGTTTTTT. Amino acids: CASSLGHTGELFF.

This chain links TRBV14 with TRBJ2-7; TRBD2 is a possible D gene (5 bases). This CDR3 contains 16 residues. Deletions cut 4 bases from V and 3 bases from J, with 19 bases between. Germline V CDR1 and CDR2: SGHDN, FVKESK. CDR3 amino acids: CASSRFRGRGFYEQYF. CDR3 DNA: TGTGCCAGCAGCCGCTTTCGGGGAAGAGGTTTCTACGAGCAGTACTTC.

The rearrangement uses TRBV30 and TRBJ1-5, with D perhaps matching TRBD1 (5 bases). Per the germline V gene, CDR1 is GTSNPN and CDR2 is SVGIG (reference sequence). Trimming shortened V by 0 bases and J by 4 bases, and 13 bases separated the two germline ends. The CDR3 runs 15 residues. In DNA, the CDR3 is TGTGCCTGGAGTGTACGGGAGGGGCGGAATCAGCCCCAGCATTTT. It codes for CAWSVREGRNQPQHF.

The chain recombines TRBV7-8 with TRBJ2-5; 9 bases fit TRBD2. CDR1 is SGHVS, CDR2 FQNEAQ, per germline. The CDR3 covers 15 residues. V lost 1 base and J lost 2; bases outside the gene matches: 2. CDR3 sequence reads: CASSLGLAVQETQYF. CDR3 DNA sequence: TGTGCCAGCAGCTTAGGACTAGCGGTACAAGAGACCCAGTACTTC.

V usage is TRBV7-9 and J usage is TRBJ2-7, with 9 bases lining up with TRBD2. The CDR3 loop spans 15 amino acids. Losses at the gene ends were 0 bases for V and 3 bases for J; bases not matched to a gene: 3. Germline V CDR1 and CDR2: SEHNR, FQNEAQ (reference sequence). The CDR3 nucleotides are TGTGCCAGCAGCTTAGCAGCGGGGGGCCTCTACGAGCAGTACTTC. This encodes CASSLAAGGLYEQYF.

V usage is TRBV5-1 and J usage is TRBJ1-2; weak D call: TRBD1 (6 bases). The CDR3 loop spans 15 amino acids. Germline assignment: CDR1 SGHRS and CDR2 YFSETQ. V lost 2 bases and J 2 bases, leaving 13 bases between the germline ends. The CDR3: CASSLGGRMNYGYTF. CDR3 sequence (DNA): TGCGCCAGCAGCTTAGGGGGACGGATGAACTATGGCTACACCTTC.

The chain employs TRBV19 and TRBJ1-5, with D perhaps TRBD1 (6 bases). CDR3 length equals 16 residues. Germline CDR1 LNHDA, CDR2 SQIVND (reference sequence). V shed 5 bases and J shed 1 base, with 15 bases lying between them. The CDR3 reads CASSGYGGLSNQPQHF. CDR3 DNA: TGTGCCAGTAGTGGGTACGGGGGGCTGAGCAATCAGCCCCAGCATTTT.

Only one count was recorded for this clone. The chain uses TRBV3-1 (or the pseudogene TRBV3-2) and TRBJ2-3; TRBD1 might be the D (5 bases). In germline, CDR1 is LGHDT, CDR2 YNNKEL (reference sequence). The CDR3 extends over 12 amino acids. V lost 10 bases, J lost 2 bases, and 10 bases lay in between. The CDR3 DNA reads TGTGCCACACAAGGGGCCACAGATACGCAGTATTTT. It specifies CATQGATDTQYF.

This chain links TRBV7-2 with TRBJ1-2; D is possibly TRBD1 (6 bases). Trimming left V 7 bases short and J 4 bases short, with 10 bases between. The CDR3 covers 12 residues. Germline V lookup: CDR1 SGHTA, CDR2 FQGNSA. CDR3 amino acids: CASTSGAYGYTF. Here the CDR3 DNA reads TGTGCCAGCACCTCAGGGGCCTATGGCTACACCTTC.

The chain is built from TRBV7-3 and TRBJ1-2; 10 positions match TRBD1. The CDR3 length is 15 residues. After removal of 1 base from V and 7 bases from J, the junction contained 6 bases not matched to a gene. Germline values: CDR1 SGHTA, CDR2 FQGTGA. This chain's CDR3 is CASSLKETGGSGYTF. DNA of the CDR3: TGTGCCAGCAGCTTAAAGGAGACAGGGGGCTCTGGCTACACCTTC.

The chain combines TRBV7-7 with TRBJ2-3, with TRBD1 matching over 8 bases. Germline V gene sequence: CDR1 SSHAT, CDR2 FNYEAQ (reference sequence). CDR3 length: 16 amino acids. V lost 5 bases and J lost 0; bases outside the gene matches: 7. The CDR3, as DNA: TGTGCCAGCAGCGCAGGGACAGGTTATAGCACAGATACGCAGTATTTT. It yields the protein CASSAGTGYSTDTQYF. Based on the CDR3 plus reference TRBV7-7 and TRBJ2-3, the full variable domain is GAGVSQSPRYKVTKRGQDVTLRCDPISSHATLYWYQQALGQGPEFLTYFNYEAQPDKSGLPSDRFSAERPEGSISTLTIQRTEQRDSAMYRCASSAGTGYSTDTQYFGPGTRLTVL.

The chain recombines TRBV6-5 with TRBJ1-5, with TRBD1 matching 10 bases. The CDR3 has 16 amino acids. V lost 4 bases to trimming and J lost 10 bases; unmatched junction nucleotides: 13. Germline values: CDR1 MNHEY, CDR2 SVGAGI. The CDR3 DNA follows: TGTGCCAGCAGTTTAAATAGCGGGACAGGGGTGAATCCCCAGCATTTT. As protein: CASSLNSGTGVNPQHF.

The chain uses TRBV15 and TRBJ2-3; TRBD2 is a possible D gene (7 bases). V was shortened by 5 bases and J by 4 bases, with 22 bases between the two germline ends. The germline V gene has CDR1 LNHNV and CDR2 YYDKDF (reference sequence). This CDR3 is 17 amino acids long. The CDR3 is CATSLQPLGGGADTQYF. The CDR3 DNA sequence: TGTGCCACCAGCTTACAACCCCTCGGCGGGGGCGCAGATACGCAGTATTTT.

In its sample, this clone was seen once. The CDR3 sequence: CASSRTGYQPQHF. In DNA, the CDR3 is TGTGCCAGCAGTCGGACAGGGTATCAGCCCCAGCATTTT. This rearrangement joins TRBV27 to TRBJ1-5, with TRBD1 matching 8 bases. In germline, CDR1 is MNHEY, CDR2 SMNVEV (reference sequence). The junction had 2 bases not matched to a gene; V was cut back by 5 bases and J by 5 bases. The CDR3 spans 13 residues.

This chain joins TRBV18 and TRBJ1-3; D uncertain. Germline V gene sequence: CDR1 KGHSH, CDR2 LQKENI. This CDR3 has 15 amino acids. V gave up 5 bases and J gave up 0 bases, with 11 bases separating them. CDR3 in amino acids: CASSADSLSGNTIYF. The CDR3, as DNA: TGTGCCAGCTCAGCCGATAGTCTCTCTGGAAACACCATATATTTT.

This clone was counted a few times. J is TRBJ1-1 and V is TRBV12-3 or TRBV12-4; D is possibly TRBD1 (5 bases). The V gene lost 3 bases and the J gene lost 5 bases, with 7 bases spanning the gap. The CDR3 totals 12 residues. CDR3 loop: CASSLEGTEAFF. The CDR3 DNA is TGTGCCAGCAGTTTGGAGGGGACTGAAGCTTTCTTT.

The V and J genes are TRBV7-3 and TRBJ1-1; D uncertain. Between the trimmed V and J ends, which lost 3 bases and 0 bases, there was a span of 5 bases. This CDR3 is 13 amino acids long. Germline V CDR1 and CDR2: SGHTA, FQGTGA. The CDR3 sequence: CASSLYLNTEAFF. The CDR3 nucleotides are TGTGCCAGCAGCTTGTACTTGAACACTGAAGCTTTCTTT.

This clone came up once. The CDR3 loop is CASRRDRGGEKLFF. CDR3 in DNA: TGTGCCAGCAGACGCGACAGGGGGGGGGAAAAACTGTTTTTT. The chain is built from TRBV2 and TRBJ1-4, with 9 positions matching TRBD1. Germline V lookup: CDR1 SNHLY, CDR2 FYNNEI. V shed 6 bases and J 8 bases; nucleotides not matched to a gene: 7. The CDR3 sequence is 14 residues long.

The V and J genes are TRBV7-2 and TRBJ1-1; a possible D gene is TRBD1 (6 bases). Between the trimmed V and J ends, which lost 4 bases and 9 bases, there was a span of 15 bases. CDR3 size: 13 residues. Germline values: CDR1 SGHTA, CDR2 FQGNSA. The DNA of the CDR3 is TGTGCCAGCAGCTCAACGGGGGGCTCGCAAGCTTTCTTT. Its protein product is CASSSTGGSQAFF.

This clone was seen once. The chain carries TRBV10-2 and TRBJ2-2; 9 bases align to TRBD1. Per germline, CDR1 WSHSY and CDR2 SAAADI. This CDR3 has 17 residues. Trimming removed 0 bases from V and 3 bases from J; junction bases left unmatched: 5. CDR3 in amino acids: CASSESPGQGYTGELFF. For the CDR3, the DNA is TGCGCCAGCAGTGAGTCGCCGGGACAGGGATACACCGGGGAGCTGTTTTTT.

Regarding this clone: It may be a read error: a sequence one base away is much more abundant. Different DNA sequences within this sample yield the same CDR3. The chain combines TRBV18 with TRBJ1-5, with 7 bases fitting TRBD1. J was trimmed by 5 bases and V by 1 base; bases with no gene match: 2. This CDR3 has 14 amino acids. Germline V CDR1 and CDR2: KGHSH, LQKENI. CDR3 residues: CASSPQGADQPQHF. In nucleotides, the CDR3 is TGTGCCAGCTCACCACAGGGGGCTGATCAGCCCCAGCATTTT.

This rearrangement joins TRBV30 to TRBJ1-6, with D possibly being TRBD1 (5 bases). Germline V lookup: CDR1 GTSNPN, CDR2 SVGIG (reference sequence). This CDR3 has 13 residues. V lost 4 bases and J 7 bases, leaving 11 bases between the germline ends. The CDR3 nucleotides read TGTGCCTGGAAGATTGGGGGGAATTCACCCCTCCACTTT. Protein sequence: CAWKIGGNSPLHF.

The chain has TRBV12-3 or TRBV12-4 and TRBJ1-3, with 7 bases matching TRBD1. The length of the CDR3 is 13 residues. J gave up 3 bases and V 8 bases, and 4 bases lay outside the gene matches. The CDR3 loop is CASSRDSGNTIYF. The CDR3 DNA reads as TGTGCCAGCTCGCGGGACAGTGGAAACACCATATATTTT.

The rearrangement uses TRBV2 and TRBJ2-5, with 8 bases aligning to TRBD2. The CDR3 is 15 residues long. Per the germline V gene, CDR1 is SNHLY and CDR2 is FYNNEI. The J segment lost 1 base and the V segment lost 6 bases, leaving 7 bases of the junction unmatched. CDR3 sequence: CASSQSGGFQETQYF. The DNA of the CDR3 is TGTGCCAGCAGCCAAAGCGGGGGATTCCAAGAGACCCAGTACTTC.

The chain is built from TRBV24-1 and TRBJ1-2, with D possibly TRBD1 on 5 matching bases. V was cut by 2 bases and J by 2 bases, with 5 bases left in between. This CDR3 is 13 amino acids long. Germline V gene data show CDR1 as KGHDR and CDR2 as SFDVKD. As DNA, the CDR3 is TGTGCCACCAGTGATTCAGGGAACTATGGCTACACCTTC. Translation: CATSDSGNYGYTF.

The chain uses TRBV11-2 and TRBJ2-5; no clear D gene. This CDR3 is 12 amino acids long. Trimming pared 4 bases from V and 5 bases from J, leaving 8 bases between. Germline V gives CDR1 SGHAT, CDR2 FQNNGV. The CDR3 spells CASSSPMETQYF. The CDR3 coding sequence is TGTGCCAGCAGCTCCCCCATGGAGACCCAGTACTTC.

The chain has TRBV7-2 and TRBJ2-7; TRBD2 matches 8 bases. V lost 4 bases, J lost 2 bases, and 4 bases stayed unmatched. Germline V gives CDR1 SGHTA, CDR2 FQGNSA. The CDR3 has 14 residues. The CDR3 region has the DNA TGTGCCAGCAGCTATAGCGGGGCCGCCTACGAGCAGTACTTC. Translation gives CASSYSGAAYEQYF.

V and J are TRBV15 and TRBJ1-3; D might be TRBD1 (5 bases). CDR1 LNHNV and CDR2 YYDKDF come from the germline V gene (reference sequence). With 3 bases removed from V and 0 bases from J, the gap between germline ends came to 9 bases. The CDR3 is 15 residues long. CDR3 sequence reads: CATSRDTASGNTIYF. The DNA for the CDR3 is TGTGCCACCAGCAGGGACACTGCCTCTGGAAACACCATATATTTT.

In nucleotides, the CDR3 is TGTGCCAGCAGCTTATTGGGCGGGCGGGGGAAGGACGAGCAGTACTTC. This translates into CASSLLGGRGKDEQYF. This chain connects TRBV5-6 to TRBJ2-7; 7 bases agree with TRBD2. CDR1 is SGHDT and CDR2 is YYEEEE in the germline V gene. The CDR3 extends over 16 amino acids. Losses at the gene ends were 2 bases for V and 5 bases for J; bases not matched to a gene: 13.

This clone was counted ten times or more. The gene calls are TRBV10-3 and TRBJ1-5; D gene unclear. Looked up from germline, CDR1 is ENHRY and CDR2 is SYGVKD. Trimming cost V 2 bases and J 2 bases, with 4 bases left between them. This CDR3 comprises 13 residues. In DNA form, the CDR3 reads TGTGCCATCAGTGAGCAGGGCAATCAGCCCCAGCATTTT. Protein product: CAISEQGNQPQHF.

The V and J genes are TRBV5-4 and TRBJ1-1; D not certain. The CDR3 covers 14 residues. The germline V gene has CDR1 SGHNT and CDR2 YYREEE (reference sequence). The V end lost 5 bases, the J end lost 4 bases, and 15 bases lay between the germline ends. This chain's CDR3 is CASSHITEATEAFF. The CDR3 DNA is TGTGCCAGCAGTCATATTACTGAGGCCACTGAAGCTTTCTTT.